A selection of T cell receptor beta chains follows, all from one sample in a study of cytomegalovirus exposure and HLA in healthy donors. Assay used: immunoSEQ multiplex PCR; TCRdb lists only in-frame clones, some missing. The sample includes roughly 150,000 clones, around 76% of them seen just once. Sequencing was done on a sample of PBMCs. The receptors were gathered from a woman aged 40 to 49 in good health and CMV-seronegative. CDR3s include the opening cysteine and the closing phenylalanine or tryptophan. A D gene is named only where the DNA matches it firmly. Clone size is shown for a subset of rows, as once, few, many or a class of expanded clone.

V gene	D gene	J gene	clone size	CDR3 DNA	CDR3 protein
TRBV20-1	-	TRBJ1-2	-	TGCGGTGGGGGGGTTATGGGGGGCTACACCTTC	CGGGVMGGYTF
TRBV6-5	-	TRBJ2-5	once	TGTGCCAGCAGTTCATTATTAGCGGCCCAAGAGACCCAGTACTTC	CASSSLLAAQETQYF
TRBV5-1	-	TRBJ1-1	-	TGCGCCAGCAGCTCGCCAGCGGTTTTGAACACTGAAGCTTTCTTT	CASSSPAVLNTEAFF
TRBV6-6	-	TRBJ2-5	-	TGTGCCAGCAGTTACCCCAGATCAGAGACCCAGTACTTC	CASSYPRSETQYF
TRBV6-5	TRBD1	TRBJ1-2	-	TGTGCCAGCAGGAGCGGACAGGGAGCGTCCTATGGCTACACCTTC	CASRSGQGASYGYTF
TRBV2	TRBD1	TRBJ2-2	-	TGTGCCAGCAGCCAGACAGGGGCGCACACCGGGGAGCTGTTTTTT	CASSQTGAHTGELFF
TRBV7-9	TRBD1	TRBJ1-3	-	TGTGCCAGCAGCTTAGGAGGGGGCGGAAACACCATATATTTT	CASSLGGGGNTIYF
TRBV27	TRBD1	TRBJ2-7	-	TGTGCCAGCAGCATCGGGACAGGGGGGAGGTACGAGCAGTACTTC	CASSIGTGGRYEQYF
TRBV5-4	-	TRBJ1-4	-	TGTGCCAGCAGCTTGTCTCCGGCGGGAGCCCTCAATGAAAAACTGTTTTTT	CASSLSPAGALNEKLFF
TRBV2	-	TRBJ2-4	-	TGTGCCAGCAGTGGCGGCAGGGAAGGAAACATTCAGTACTTC	CASSGGREGNIQYF
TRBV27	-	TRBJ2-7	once	TGTGCCAGCTCCCCGATCGGGACTGGCTCCTACGAGCAGTACTTC	CASSPIGTGSYEQYF
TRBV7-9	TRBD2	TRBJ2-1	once	TGTGCCAGCAGGCCGCCGGGGACAGCGGGACTAGCGGGAAATGAGCAGTTCTTC	CASRPPGTAGLAGNEQFF
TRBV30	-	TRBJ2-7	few	TGTGCCTGGAGCCTCGGGATCTACGAGCAGTACTTC	CAWSLGIYEQYF
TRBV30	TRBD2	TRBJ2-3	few	TGTGCCTGGAGTAACGGGGGAGGGGCATCAGGAGATACGCAGTATTTT	CAWSNGGGASGDTQYF
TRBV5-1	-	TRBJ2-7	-	TGCGCCAGCAGCTTGGGTTCGGTCGGAGCGAGGGAGCAGTACTTC	CASSLGSVGAREQYF
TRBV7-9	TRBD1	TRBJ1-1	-	TGTTCCAGCAGCTTTGGAGCGACAGGGCGGAACACTGAAGCTTTCTTT	CSSSFGATGRNTEAFF
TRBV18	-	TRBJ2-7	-	TGTGCCAGCTCACCTCAGGGGACCTCCTACGAGCAGTACTTC	CASSPQGTSYEQYF
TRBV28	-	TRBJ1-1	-	TGTGCCAGCAGTTTGAGAGGCTACAGGGCTCGAGACACTGAAGCTTTCTTT	CASSLRGYRARDTEAFF
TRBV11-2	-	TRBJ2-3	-	TGTGCCAGCAGCTTAGATTTGAAAGGCGGGAGCACAGATACGCAGTATTTT	CASSLDLKGGSTDTQYF
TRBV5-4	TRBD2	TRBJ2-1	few	TGTGCCAGCAGCTTGGCCCCCCGGACTAGCGGGAACAACAATGAGCAGTTCTTC	CASSLAPRTSGNNNEQFF
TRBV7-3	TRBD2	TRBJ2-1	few	TGTGCCAGCAGCTCCGGGATTCGCTCAGCGGGGGAGCAGTTCTTC	CASSSGIRSAGEQFF
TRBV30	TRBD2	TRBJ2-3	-	TGTGCCTGCACTAGCGGGGGGCCAGATACGCAGTATTTT	CACTSGGPDTQYF
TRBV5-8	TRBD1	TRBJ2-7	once	TGTGCCAGCAGCCTGGGACAGGGGGCTTGGGAGCAGTACTTC	CASSLGQGAWEQYF
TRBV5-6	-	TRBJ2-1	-	TGTGCCAGCAGCTTGGCGGGAGTTTCTTATGAGCAGTTCTTC	CASSLAGVSYEQFF
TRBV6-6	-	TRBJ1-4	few	TGTGCCAGCAGCCCGGGGGGCCAAGGGTCTAATGAAAAACTGTTTTTT	CASSPGGQGSNEKLFF
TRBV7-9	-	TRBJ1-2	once	TGTGCCAGCAGCCAATCTTTAGTAGAGGATGGCTACACCTTC	CASSQSLVEDGYTF
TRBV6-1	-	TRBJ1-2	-	TGTGCCAGCAGTGAAGAGGGACACGGTGGCTACACCTTC	CASSEEGHGGYTF
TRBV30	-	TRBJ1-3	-	TGTGCCTGGATGGACATAAGAAACACCATATATTTT	CAWMDIRNTIYF
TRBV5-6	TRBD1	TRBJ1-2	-	TGTGCCAGCCAAGACAGGGATTATGGCTACACCTTC	CASQDRDYGYTF
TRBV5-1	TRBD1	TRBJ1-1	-	TGCGCCAGCAGCCCGTACAGGGGGCTCACTGAAGCTTTCTTT	CASSPYRGLTEAFF
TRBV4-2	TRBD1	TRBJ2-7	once	TGTGCCAGCAGCTCTCTTGGGGACAGCTCCTACGAGCAGTACTTC	CASSSLGDSSYEQYF
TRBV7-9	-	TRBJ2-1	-	TGTGCCAGCAGCTTAGTCGTCGGGGAGAATGAGCAGTTCTTC	CASSLVVGENEQFF
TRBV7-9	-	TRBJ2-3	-	TGTGCCAGCAGCCTAACGGCAGCGACTCGCACAGATACGCAGTATTTT	CASSLTAATRTDTQYF
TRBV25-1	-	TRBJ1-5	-	TGTGCCAGCAGCCCCAGGGGCAATCAGCCCCAGCATTTT	CASSPRGNQPQHF
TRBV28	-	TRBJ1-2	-	TGTGCCAGCCGGGTCACAGGCCCACTTTATGGCTACACCTTC	CASRVTGPLYGYTF
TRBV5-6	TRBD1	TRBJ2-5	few	TGTGCCAGCAGCTCCATGACAGGGGGAGAGACCCAGTACTTC	CASSSMTGGETQYF
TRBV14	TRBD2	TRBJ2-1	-	TGTGCCAGCAGCCAAGGATTGGGACTAGCTAACGACAATGAGCAGTTCTTC	CASSQGLGLANDNEQFF
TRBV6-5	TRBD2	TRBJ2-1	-	TGTGCCAGCAGTTACTCTGGCGGGAGGACCAATGAGCAGTTCTTC	CASSYSGGRTNEQFF
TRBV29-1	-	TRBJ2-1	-	TGCAGCGTTGAGGAGGTTCGAGGTAACAATGAGCAGTTCTTC	CSVEEVRGNNEQFF
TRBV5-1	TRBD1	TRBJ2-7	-	TGCGCCAGCAGCACAGGGACAGGGGGAACCTACGAGCAGTACTTC	CASSTGTGGTYEQYF
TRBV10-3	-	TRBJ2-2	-	TGTGCCATCAGGAACGGGCGGGAGAACACCGGGGAGCTGTTTTTT	CAIRNGRENTGELFF
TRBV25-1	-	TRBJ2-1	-	TGTGCCAGCAGTGAATTACTGACTCTTGATGAGCAGTTCTTC	CASSELLTLDEQFF
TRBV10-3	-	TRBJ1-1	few	TGTGCCATCAAGGGGGGGGCGGAAGCTGAAGCTTTCTTT	CAIKGGAEAEAFF
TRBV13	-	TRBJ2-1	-	TGTGCCAGCAGCTGGAACCAGGGGCGGAATGAGCAGTTCTTC	CASSWNQGRNEQFF
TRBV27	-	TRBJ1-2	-	TGTGCCAGCAGTTTAAGACCCCGGGGAGCTAACTATGGCTACACCTTC	CASSLRPRGANYGYTF
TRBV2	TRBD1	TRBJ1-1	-	TGTGCCAGCACCGAAAATCGACAGGGCTCTGAAGCTTTCTTT	CASTENRQGSEAFF
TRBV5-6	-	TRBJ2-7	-	TGTGCCAGCAGCTTGCGGCAGCGGAAGAGGCCCGTAACGGACGAGCAGTACTTC	CASSLRQRKRPVTDEQYF
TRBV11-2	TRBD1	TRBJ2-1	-	TGTGCCAGCAGCCCGGACAGGGGGTCCTACAATGAGCAGTTCTTC	CASSPDRGSYNEQFF
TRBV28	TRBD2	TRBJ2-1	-	TGTGCCAGCATCCCTGGACTAGCGGGAGTCAATGAGCAGTTCTTC	CASIPGLAGVNEQFF
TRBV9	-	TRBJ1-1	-	TGTGCCAGCACTCCAGGAGGGACTGAAGCTTTCTTT	CASTPGGTEAFF